This is a list of T cell receptor beta chains from one sample in a study of blood T cells in healthy people across ages. TCRdb reprocessed the 5' RACE reads with MiXCR, giving one entry per CDR3 protein. The table records around 1,500,000 distinct CDR3 sequences, around two fifths of them present only once. Sample: blood. These receptors all come from a young woman in good health. The conserved cysteine and the conserved F or W are not part of the CDR3 here. Only part of the rows carry a size: once, few, many, or a class if the clone is expanded.

abundance	v_gene	j_gene	CDR3aa
NA	TRBV15	TRBJ2-7	ATSRDSLELHNEQY
NA	TRBV7-6	TRBJ2-3	ASSPRLAGSDTQY
NA	TRBV2	TRBJ1-1	ASSAGTPGLGTEAF
NA	TRBV4-1	TRBJ1-5	ASSQGRQSVQPQH
few	TRBV20-1	TRBJ1-6	SAKETLISPLH
NA	TRBV3-1	TRBJ2-1	ASSRASGRAREQF
NA	TRBV27	TRBJ2-7	ASSSGTPLAEQY
NA	TRBV10-3	TRBJ1-1	AISPEQGAMESTEAF
few	TRBV12-3/TRBV12-4	TRBJ1-5	ASSFTGGMRSNQPQH
NA	TRBV4-2	TRBJ2-2	ASSQASGGELF
NA	TRBV6-6	TRBJ1-2	AGRGTNNYGYT
NA	TRBV6-5	NA	ASSYGGLKTDTQH
NA	TRBV6-2/TRBV6-3	TRBJ2-7	ASATRDRPAYEQY
few	TRBV20-1	TRBJ2-2	SARDRPVRTGELF
NA	TRBV6-5	TRBJ2-1	ASSYGGRNEQF
few	TRBV4-1	TRBJ1-2	ASSQDLSRPRYT
NA	TRBV12-3/TRBV12-4	TRBJ2-1	ASSLDRGGRPGGYNEQF
NA	TRBV3-1	TRBJ2-7	ASSQGGSGGTYEQY
NA	TRBV9	TRBJ2-4	ASSSRSGFGGEQY
NA	TRBV11-1	TRBJ2-1	ASSFTGTSGANEQF
many	TRBV2	TRBJ2-1	ASSDGLAVYNEQF
many	TRBV6-5	TRBJ2-1	ASSYRGNEQF
few	TRBV28	TRBJ2-3	ASRLNEGALFGTQY
NA	TRBV20-1	TRBJ2-1	SASGVTLDEQF
NA	TRBV9	TRBJ1-2	ASSPTLSSNYGYT
NA	TRBV4-1	TRBJ2-3	ASSQDSGLAADTQY
NA	TRBV7-9	TRBJ1-1	ASSARPGDTEAF
NA	TRBV20-1	TRBJ2-1	SASGTGPHNEQF
few	TRBV10-3	TRBJ2-2	AITGGANTGELF
NA	TRBV15	TRBJ2-7	ATSRQGSNEQY
NA	TRBV14	TRBJ2-1	ASSHLLRPGLAIDPEQF
NA	TRBV27	TRBJ2-5	ASSFTQGAWRTQY
NA	TRBV7-9	TRBJ2-1	ASSLSSLGGHNEQF
NA	TRBV20-1	TRBJ2-5	SASRSTPRKETQY
NA	TRBV12-3/TRBV12-4	TRBJ1-6	ASSLGAQGSLH
NA	TRBV7-3	TRBJ2-1	ASSFGGGDEQF
NA	TRBV25-1	TRBJ2-3	ASRGGDSDTQY
few	TRBV29-1	TRBJ2-3	SDFGGDTQY
few	TRBV3-1	TRBJ2-1	ASSQIGSVGQF
NA	TRBV2	NA	ASSEAHGTPGETQY
NA	TRBV3-1	TRBJ2-1	ASSQGAVAGHEQF
NA	TRBV5-1	TRBJ1-1	ASSGSLPGQGMNTEAF
NA	TRBV12-3/TRBV12-4	TRBJ2-6	ASRDRGLSGANVLT
NA	TRBV12-3/TRBV12-4	TRBJ2-5	ASSFGGNREYEQY